This record looks at one T cell receptor beta chain sequence and its context. These data belong to a study of T cell changes during pregnancy in multiple sclerosis. Assay: immunoSEQ multiplex PCR; the TCRdb copy retains only in-frame clones and omits some. The data contain about 50,000 clones, around 94% of them singletons. CDR3 length: 19 amino acids. Germline lookup yields CDR1 SEHNR and CDR2 FQNEAQ (reference sequence). The J segment lost 7 bases and the V segment lost 1 base, leaving 14 bases of the junction unmatched. This clonotype was obtained from a female donor with multiple sclerosis, enrolled in a pregnancy study. Sequenced here: CD4+ T cells from peripheral blood mononuclear cells, sampled in the third trimester of pregnancy. V is TRBV7-9 and J is TRBJ2-2, with 11 bases lining up with TRBD2. CDR3 DNA: TGTGCCAGCAGCTTAGTCCCATCTAGCGGGGGGACCTTCGGCGGGGAGCTGTTTTTT. Its protein is CASSLVPSSGGTFGGELFF.